This TCR beta chain emerged from a study of cytomegalovirus exposure and HLA in healthy donors. The PCR was carried out with 60 Vbeta primers and 13 Jbeta primers. Only in-frame clones appear in the TCRdb table, and some are missing; sequencing was by immunoSEQ multiplex PCR. The top ten clones hold 8.5% to 12% of a sample with under 110,000 clones, roughly four fifths of them seen once. The CDR3 consists of 15 residues. Germline values: CDR1 SGHTA, CDR2 FQGTGA. V was clipped by 5 bases and J by 5 bases; unmatched bases: 11. Study results and limitations: Earlier results showed most TCR beta V segments being productive about 87% or about 30% of the time. Later, TCR association rates were found to vary by HLA locus, highest for DRB1 and lowest for HLA-C.

Regarding this clone: Its antigen is as yet unknown.

Everyone who donated was a healthy bone marrow donor. Though nominally healthy at sampling, donors likely had unrecorded immune exposures. The chain links TRBV7-3 to TRBJ2-5; TRBD2 matches 7 bases. The TCR was taken from a man in his fifties or sixties in good health and CMV-seronegative. Sequenced material: PBMCs. CDR3 protein: CASSRSGNVVETQYF. Written as DNA, the CDR3 is TGTGCCAGCAGCCGAAGCGGGAACGTTGTTGAGACCCAGTACTTC.